This T cell receptor (beta chain) was recorded in a study of regulatory T cells in long-lasting Graves disease. Study results and limitations: TCR diversity was lower in persistent Graves' patients than in newly diagnosed ones.

Time point given: newly diagnosed GD, antithyroid drugs for less than 3 months. PBMC RNA was the source of the TCR library. There are many counts of this clonotype. As yet, its antigen is unknown. HTBI primers from iRepertoire and Arm-PCR of CDR3 regions yielded the TCR beta libraries. A single record per CDR3 protein comes from TCRdb applying MiXCR to the multiplex PCR reads. This table holds 350,000 to 500,000 distinct CDR3 sequences, around 15% found once. The CDR3 consists of 15 residues. Germline loops: CDR1 KGHDR, CDR2 SFDVKD. Trimming cost V 4 bases and J 7 bases, with 16 bases left between them. This same sample was also part of a study on T cells in Graves' hyperthyroidism and ophthalmopathy. This second study notes: Hyperthyroidism was newly diagnosed in patients aged 18 to 65 (duration under 2 months).

The clonotype originates from a woman between 50 and 59 years old with Graves disease. V and J are TRBV24-1 and TRBJ2-1; possibly TRBD2 for D (6 bases). This specimen was peripheral blood mononuclear cells (PBMCs), taken at new diagnosis, from a patient treated with antithyroid drugs. CDR3 nucleotide sequence: TGTGCCACCAGTGACCCTGGGACGGCGGGGAATGAGCAGTTCTTC. Protein product: CATSDPGTAGNEQFF.